These 26 T cell receptor beta chains share one sample of origin, sequenced in a study of a mutant IDH1 vaccine in newly diagnosed glioma. Method: immunoSEQ multiplex PCR; TCRdb's copy keeps in-frame clones and lacks some. This table holds about 15,000 clones, 75% to 90% found once. Time point indicated: baseline, week 1 (first vaccination visit). As to treatment: pre-vaccination baseline after standard-of-care therapy. The source material was PBMCs, sampled from a glioma patient treated with radiotherapy, temozolomide or both. Every receptor here comes from a woman aged 35 to 49 with glioma. Some clones in this sample may be carry-over from other donors' samples.

This clone was detected only once. This rearrangement joins TRBV27 to TRBJ1-6; D gene ambiguous. The CDR3 spans 13 residues. V was cut by 3 bases and J by 9 bases, with 9 bases left in between. CDR1 and CDR2 from the germline V gene are MNHEY and SMNVEV (reference sequence). This CDR3 is CASSLVEGSPLHF. The CDR3 region has the DNA TGTGCCAGCAGTTTGGTAGAAGGTTCACCCCTCCACTTT.

Only one count was recorded for this clone. The chain links TRBV13 to TRBJ1-3; no firm D call. This CDR3 contains 15 residues. Germline lookup yields CDR1 PRHDT and CDR2 FYEKMQ (reference sequence). Trimming stripped 0 bases from V and 1 base from J, with 7 bases between. DNA of the CDR3: TGTGCCAGCAGCTTAGGCAGCCAGTCTGGAAACACCATATATTTT. It translates to CASSLGSQSGNTIYF.

The chain has TRBV7-2 and TRBJ1-1; TRBD1 might be the D (5 bases). The CDR3 runs to 13 residues. Per germline, CDR1 SGHTA and CDR2 FQGNSA. Trimming removed 1 base from V and 10 bases from J, with 13 bases in between. The DNA of the CDR3 is TGTGCCAGCAGCTTAGTGACGGGGGACGCAGCTTTCTTT. It encodes CASSLVTGDAAFF.

The V and J genes are TRBV19 and TRBJ2-7, with TRBD1 matching 7 bases. This CDR3 has 14 amino acids. Germline trimming cut 7 bases from V and 2 bases from J; bases unmatched to any gene: 8. The germline V gene has CDR1 LNHDA and CDR2 SQIVND (reference sequence). In DNA form, the CDR3 reads TGTGCCAGTACCGCTACCGGGACAGCCTACGAGCAGTACTTC. It translates to CASTATGTAYEQYF. Full variable domain (rest looked up from reference TRBV19 and TRBJ2-7): DGGITQSPKYLFRKEGQNVTLSCEQNLNHDAMYWYRQDPGQGLRLIYYSQIVNDFQKGDIAEGYSVSREKKESFPLTVTSAQKNPTAFYLCASTATGTAYEQYFGPGTRLTVT.

This clone is labeled hyperexpanded (1% or more). V gene TRBV6-6 combines with J gene TRBJ2-3; D might be TRBD1 (5 bases). Between the trimmed V and J ends, which lost 4 bases and 2 bases, there was a span of 10 bases. CDR3 length: 14 residues. Germline V gives CDR1 MNHNY, CDR2 SVGAGI (reference sequence). CDR3 bases: TGTGCCAGCAGTTGGACATTTCCCACAGATACGCAGTATTTT. This codes for CASSWTFPTDTQYF.

This chain uses TRBV5-8 with TRBJ2-3, with 10 bases lining up with TRBD2. CDR3 length equals 17 residues. With 1 base clipped from V and 2 bases from J, the junction kept 7 bases outside the gene matches. CDR1 SGHTS and CDR2 YDEGEE come from the germline V gene. The CDR3 spells CASSLFSSGGPTDTQYF. CDR3 nucleotides: TGTGCCAGCAGCTTGTTCAGTAGCGGGGGGCCCACAGATACGCAGTATTTT.

The chain couples TRBV28 to TRBJ1-1; D might be TRBD1 (6 bases). Germline lookup yields CDR1 MDHEN and CDR2 SYDVKM. The CDR3 sequence is 12 residues long. Between the trimmed V and J ends, which lost 6 bases and 11 bases, there was a span of 16 bases. CDR3 bases: TGTGCCAGCAGCTGGGGTGGGGGGGCTGCTTTCTTT. Amino acid sequence: CASSWGGGAAFF.

J is TRBJ2-3 and V is TRBV6-6, with 8 positions matching TRBD1. This CDR3 comprises 16 residues. In germline, CDR1 is MNHNY, CDR2 SVGAGI (reference sequence). V lost 5 bases, J lost 3 bases, and 10 bases stayed unmatched. For the CDR3, the DNA is TGTGCCAGCAGTCACGGGGCAGGGGGCGCAACAGATACGCAGTATTTT. This sequence encodes CASSHGAGGATDTQYF.

The V gene is TRBV14, the J gene TRBJ2-1, with 11 bases lining up with TRBD2. The V gene end was trimmed by 0 bases and the J gene end by 10 bases; junction bases not matched to a gene: 5. Germline CDR1 SGHDN, CDR2 FVKESK. The CDR3 extends over 15 amino acids. Here the CDR3 reads CASSQEVLAGVEQFF. The CDR3 DNA reads as TGTGCCAGCAGCCAAGAAGTACTAGCGGGGGTGGAGCAGTTCTTC.

CDR3 protein: CASSAGLAPDTQYF. CDR3 nucleotide sequence: TGTGCCAGCAGCGCGGGACTAGCCCCAGATACGCAGTATTTT. The chain links TRBV7-2 to TRBJ2-3, with 9 bases aligning to TRBD2. CDR1 and CDR2 (germline): SGHTA, FQGNSA. There are 14 residues in the CDR3. Trimming cost V 5 bases and J 4 bases; bases outside gene matches: 4.

V gene TRBV4-1 combines with J gene TRBJ1-3; D uncertain. The CDR3 is 18 amino acids. Trimming pared 0 bases from V and 0 bases from J, leaving 15 bases between. Germline V gene data show CDR1 as MGHRA and CDR2 as YSYEKL. This CDR3 reads CASSQDSSALNSGNTIYF. The CDR3 nucleotides read TGCGCCAGCAGCCAAGACAGTTCGGCTCTCAACTCTGGAAACACCATATATTTT.

J is TRBJ1-4 and V is TRBV5-1; 9 bases are a match to TRBD1. Germline V gene sequence: CDR1 SGHRS, CDR2 YFSETQ. This CDR3 contains 15 residues. Losses at the gene ends were 4 bases for V and 7 bases for J; bases not matched to a gene: 8. CDR3 coding DNA: TGCGCCAGCAGCGTGGCGGGGGACAGGGTTGAAAAACTGTTTTTT. Amino acids: CASSVAGDRVEKLFF.

The CDR3: CASSVKWNYGYTF. The CDR3 DNA reads TGTGCCAGCAGTGTAAAATGGAACTATGGCTACACCTTC. V and J are TRBV6-1 and TRBJ1-2; D not resolved. Germline CDR1 and CDR2: MNHNS and SASEGT. The V end was cut by 4 bases, the J end by 2 bases, with 8 bases between. The CDR3 contains 13 residues.

This chain uses TRBV4-1 with TRBJ1-5; possible D gene TRBD1, 5 bases. The germline CDR1 and CDR2 sequences are MGHRA and YSYEKL. The V end lost 1 base, the J end lost 9 bases, and 10 bases lay between the germline ends. This CDR3 region has 13 residues. CDR3 nucleotides: TGCGCCAGCAGCCAAGTGGGGGACTGGCCCCAGCATTTT. It translates to CASSQVGDWPQHF.

The gene calls are TRBV6-5 and TRBJ1-6; D uncertain. V dropped 0 bases and J dropped 7 bases, with 13 bases sitting between them. CDR1 and CDR2 (germline): MNHEY, SVGAGI. The CDR3 is made up of 16 amino acids. The CDR3 nucleotides read TGTGCCAGCAGTTACTCTCCACCCAATCGAAATTCACCCCTCCACTTT. Protein: CASSYSPPNRNSPLHF.

This clone occurred a few times. This rearrangement joins TRBV6-6 to TRBJ2-1, with D possibly matching TRBD2 (5 bases). This CDR3 has 13 amino acids. The V gene's germline CDR1 is MNHNY and CDR2 SVGAGI (reference sequence). The V and J ends lost 8 bases and 9 bases respectively, with 17 bases between them. The CDR3 bases are TGTGCCAGCGGAGGCAGCGAAGAAAGTGAGCAGTTCTTC. It codes for CASGGSEESEQFF.

The chain uses TRBV5-1 and TRBJ1-3; D not resolved. The CDR3 covers 13 residues. V lost 6 bases, J lost 1 base, and 8 bases lay in between. The germline V gene has CDR1 SGHRS and CDR2 YFSETQ. CDR3 sequence: CASTTASGNTIYF. The DNA of the CDR3 is TGCGCCAGCACGACTGCTTCTGGAAACACCATATATTTT.

This clone has a single count. V usage is TRBV5-1 and J usage is TRBJ2-5; D is undetermined. The germline V gene has CDR1 SGHRS and CDR2 YFSETQ. This CDR3 comprises 15 residues. Trimming pared 4 bases from V and 3 bases from J, leaving 16 bases between. The CDR3 protein is CASSPSSGSKETQYF. Written as DNA, the CDR3 is TGCGCCAGCAGCCCATCCTCGGGCTCCAAAGAGACCCAGTACTTC.

The DNA of the CDR3 is TGTGCCAGTTGGACAGGGCGTAGCAATCAGCCCCAGCATTTT. The encoded protein is CASWTGRSNQPQHF. V gene TRBV19 combines with J gene TRBJ1-5, with 8 bases identical to TRBD1. The germline V gene encodes CDR1 LNHDA and CDR2 SQIVND (reference sequence). This CDR3 is 14 amino acids long. V lost 8 bases, J lost 0 bases, and 3 bases stayed unmatched.

The V and J genes are TRBV30 and TRBJ2-6; no clear D gene. Deletions cut 7 bases from V and 0 bases from J, with 19 bases between. Germline V lookup: CDR1 GTSNPN, CDR2 SVGIG (reference sequence). The CDR3 contains 17 residues. CDR3 sequence (DNA): TGTGCCTCCCCCGGCGAACAGCGATACTCTGGGGCCAACGTCCTGACTTTC. It translates to CASPGEQRYSGANVLTF.

This clone showed up just once. This chain joins TRBV7-9 and TRBJ2-5; D may be TRBD2 (5 bases). Per the germline V gene, CDR1 is SEHNR and CDR2 is FQNEAQ (reference sequence). This CDR3 spans 12 amino acids. The V end lost 6 bases, the J end lost 5 bases, and 10 bases lay between the germline ends. CDR3 coding DNA: TGTGCCAGCAGATCTCGAGGGGAGACCCAGTACTTC. It encodes CASRSRGETQYF.

This chain connects TRBV6-4 to TRBJ2-3; D uncertain. The V gene lost 3 bases and the J gene lost 1 base, with 5 bases spanning the gap. Germline V gene lookup returns CDR1 MRHNA and CDR2 SNTAGT. This CDR3 region has 13 residues. The DNA of the CDR3 is TGTGCCAGCAGTGAAGTTGGCACAGATACGCAGTATTTT. This translates into CASSEVGTDTQYF.

The genes are TRBV5-4 and TRBJ2-1; tentatively, D is TRBD2 (7 bases). CDR1 is SGHNT and CDR2 is YYREEE in the germline V gene (reference sequence). This CDR3 is 13 amino acids long. V lost 2 bases and J lost 8, with 11 bases in between. Written as DNA, the CDR3 is TGTGCCAGCAGCTTCCGAGGGGGGGATGAGCAGTTCTTC. Its translation is CASSFRGGDEQFF.

This clone appeared once. J is TRBJ2-7 and V is TRBV28; 8 nucleotides align to TRBD1. The V gene end was trimmed by 4 bases and the J gene end by 5 bases; junction bases not matched to a gene: 7. Per germline, CDR1 MDHEN and CDR2 SYDVKM. This CDR3 has 14 residues. As DNA, the CDR3 is TGTGCCAGCAGTTCATATCCAGGGGGCAACGAGCAGTACTTC. This codes for CASSSYPGGNEQYF.

The chain uses TRBV30 and TRBJ2-5, with D possibly matching TRBD1 (6 bases). The better agreement between TRBJ2-7 and the DNA end casts doubt on the J call. This CDR3 has 15 residues. Germline loops: CDR1 GTSNPN, CDR2 SVGIG (reference sequence). In DNA form, the CDR3 reads TGTGCCTGGAGCCTTGACAGGAAGTTTCCCTACGAGCAGTACTTC. It is translated as CAWSLDRKFPYEQYF.

This chain connects TRBV5-1 to TRBJ1-1; 7 bases are a match to TRBD1. The trim removed 3 bases at V and 8 bases at J, leaving 7 bases unmatched. CDR1 and CDR2 (germline): SGHRS, YFSETQ. This CDR3 is 13 amino acids long. The CDR3 protein is CASSSQGVREAFF. CDR3 in DNA: TGCGCCAGCAGCTCTCAGGGGGTCAGGGAAGCTTTCTTT.